These 32 T cell receptor beta chains were all obtained from the same sample, sequenced in a study of blood T cell repertoires in COVID-19. Method: immunoSEQ multiplex PCR; TCRdb's copy keeps in-frame clones and lacks some. Altogether over 95,000 clones are present, more than 80% being singletons, with the ten largest covering more than 5%. Sequenced material: peripheral blood. These receptors were obtained from a woman in her sixties or seventies with COVID-19, enrolled during active disease.

This chain joins TRBV6-2 or TRBV6-3 and TRBJ1-5, with 7 bases aligning to TRBD1. Germline CDR1 and CDR2: MNHEY and SVGEGT. V trimming: 5 bases; J trimming: 1 base; junction bases outside the gene matches: 11. The CDR3 is made up of 17 amino acids. In DNA form, the CDR3 reads TGTGCCAGCAGTCACGGACAGGCCCTGGGGAGCAATCAGCCCCAGCATTTT. As protein: CASSHGQALGSNQPQHF.

This clone was counted a single time. The chain couples TRBV4-1 to TRBJ1-2, with a weak D call TRBD1 (6 bases). V lost 2 bases, J lost 2 bases, and 18 bases lay in between. The CDR3 is made up of 17 amino acids. The germline V gene has CDR1 MGHRA and CDR2 YSYEKL. Written as DNA, the CDR3 is TGCGCCAGCAGCCAACCCCCGGGACACCAAAGGAACTATGGCTACACCTTC. Translating gives CASSQPPGHQRNYGYTF.

The genes are TRBV10-3 and TRBJ2-2; 7 nucleotides line up with TRBD2. CDR1 is ENHRY, CDR2 SYGVKD, per germline. Unmatched junction bases numbered 6, after V lost 8 bases and J lost 0 bases. The CDR3 runs to 15 residues. CDR3 amino acids: CAIRPSGPNTGELFF. CDR3 DNA sequence: TGTGCCATCCGTCCTAGCGGTCCGAACACCGGGGAGCTGTTTTTT.

CDR3 nucleotides: TGTGCCAGTAGTCCGACTCTAAGGCAGCCCCAGCATTTT. Protein: CASSPTLRQPQHF. The chain recombines TRBV19 with TRBJ1-5; D is undetermined. V shed 5 bases and J shed 7 bases, with 12 bases lying between them. The CDR3 length is 13 residues. Germline CDR1 and CDR2: LNHDA and SQIVND (reference sequence).

The rearrangement uses TRBV5-3 and TRBJ2-3; 10 bases are shared with TRBD2. TRBV5-3 is an ORF for which the function is uncertain. The CDR3 is 16 amino acids. J gave up 2 bases and V 3 bases, and 6 bases lay outside the gene matches. CDR3 loop: CARSYLLAGVTDTQYF. CDR3 sequence (DNA): TGTGCCAGAAGCTATCTTCTAGCGGGGGTCACAGATACGCAGTATTTT.

The sample holds one count of this clone. The genes are TRBV2 and TRBJ1-1; 7 bases are shared with TRBD1. The trim removed 4 bases at V and 1 base at J, leaving 3 bases unmatched. CDR1 is SNHLY and CDR2 is FYNNEI in the germline V gene. There are 14 residues in the CDR3. CDR3 protein: CASSGQGPNTEAFF. CDR3 sequence (DNA): TGTGCCAGCAGTGGACAGGGCCCGAACACTGAAGCTTTCTTT.

Only one count was recorded for this clone. The genes are TRBV19 and TRBJ1-6, with D unresolved. Germline values: CDR1 LNHDA, CDR2 SQIVND (reference sequence). Trimming pared 5 bases from V and 6 bases from J, leaving 11 bases between. CDR3 length equals 14 residues. CDR3 amino acids: CASSPERSNSPLHF. The CDR3 coding sequence is TGTGCCAGTAGTCCGGAACGGAGTAATTCACCCCTCCACTTT. The variable domain in full, with the rest retrieved from reference TRBV19 and TRBJ1-6, is DGGITQSPKYLFRKEGQNVTLSCEQNLNHDAMYWYRQDPGQGLRLIYYSQIVNDFQKGDIAEGYSVSREKKESFPLTVTSAQKNPTAFYLCASSPERSNSPLHFGNGTRLTVT.

This clone showed up just once. The genes are TRBV14 and TRBJ2-5, with 8 bases that match TRBD2. Trimming removed 5 bases from V and 5 bases from J; junction bases left unmatched: 10. The germline V gene has CDR1 SGHDN and CDR2 FVKESK. The CDR3 extends over 15 amino acids. The CDR3 DNA follows: TGTGCCAGCAGCGACCCGACTAGCGTCTCGGAGACCCAGTACTTC. This translates into CASSDPTSVSETQYF.

V is TRBV4-1 and J is TRBJ2-5, with 12 bases fitting TRBD2. This CDR3 has 16 amino acids. The J segment lost 5 bases and the V segment lost 4 bases, leaving 8 bases of the junction unmatched. Per the germline V gene, CDR1 is MGHRA and CDR2 is YSYEKL. The CDR3 reads CASSPKTLAGGETQYF. Written as DNA, the CDR3 is TGCGCCAGCAGCCCTAAGACGCTAGCGGGGGGGGAGACCCAGTACTTC.

The rearrangement joins TRBV30 to TRBJ2-4; tentatively, D is TRBD2 (6 bases). Germline CDR1 is GTSNPN and CDR2 is SVGIG (reference sequence). V shed 0 bases and J shed 0 bases, with 15 bases lying between them. The CDR3 spans 17 residues. As DNA, the CDR3 is TGTGCCTGGAGTGTACTTCGGGAGATACTAGCCAAAAACATTCAGTACTTC. It codes for CAWSVLREILAKNIQYF.

The chain recombines TRBV27 with TRBJ1-5, with D perhaps TRBD1 (6 bases). Germline CDR1 is MNHEY and CDR2 is SMNVEV (reference sequence). The V end was cut by 3 bases, the J end by 0 bases, with 12 bases between. The CDR3 is made up of 16 amino acids. CDR3 in amino acids: CASSFNPGVSNQPQHF. CDR3 nucleotide sequence: TGTGCCAGCAGTTTCAACCCAGGGGTTAGCAATCAGCCCCAGCATTTT.

The chain has TRBV19 and TRBJ1-2; D perhaps matches TRBD1 (5 bases). V lost 9 bases, J lost 3 bases, and 14 bases lay in between. CDR1 is LNHDA and CDR2 is SQIVND in the germline V gene (reference sequence). There are 13 residues in the CDR3. The CDR3, as DNA: TGTGCCAGCGTAATAGGGGAGGACTATGGCTACACCTTC. It is translated as CASVIGEDYGYTF.

This rearrangement joins TRBV7-3 to TRBJ1-1; 9 nucleotides align to TRBD1. Germline CDR1 is SGHTA and CDR2 is FQGTGA. This CDR3 has 15 amino acids. With V trimmed by 1 base and J by 4 bases, 4 bases remained unmatched. This chain's CDR3 is CASSLSTGGPTEAFF. The CDR3 nucleotides are TGTGCCAGCAGCTTAAGCACAGGGGGCCCCACTGAAGCTTTCTTT.

J is TRBJ1-1 and V is TRBV18, with 9 nucleotides matching TRBD1. The CDR3 is made up of 14 amino acids. Trimming at V came to 5 bases and at J to 3 bases, leaving 4 bases not matched to a gene. In germline, CDR1 is KGHSH, CDR2 LQKENI. The CDR3 loop reads CASSKGQGDTEAFF. CDR3 sequence (DNA): TGTGCCAGCTCAAAGGGACAGGGCGACACTGAAGCTTTCTTT.

The rearrangement links TRBV11-3 to TRBJ1-1, with unresolved D. CDR1 is SGHNT and CDR2 is YENEEA in the germline V gene. V was pared by 5 bases and J by 6 bases, with 13 bases between. This CDR3 has 13 amino acids. In DNA, the CDR3 is TGTGCCAGCAGCCAATCCCCGGTATCTGAAGCTTTCTTT. It is translated as CASSQSPVSEAFF.

This chain links TRBV3-1 (or the pseudogene TRBV3-2) with TRBJ2-1; maybe TRBD2 (7 bases). The CDR3 length is 14 residues. Germline V gene sequence: CDR1 LGHDT, CDR2 YNNKEL (reference sequence). V was cut by 4 bases and J by 8 bases, with 15 bases left in between. CDR3 sequence: CASSLNSGGDEQFF. The CDR3 coding sequence is TGTGCCAGCAGCCTAAACTCGGGGGGCGATGAGCAGTTCTTC.

This clone was counted a few times. The rearrangement uses TRBV10-3 and TRBJ1-2, with 8 nucleotides matching TRBD1. The length of the CDR3 is 14 residues. Germline CDR1 ENHRY, CDR2 SYGVKD. The V gene end was trimmed by 6 bases and the J gene end by 4 bases; junction bases not matched to a gene: 7. CDR3 DNA: TGTGCCATCAGAGGAGACAGGGGTGGCTATGGCTACACCTTC. This encodes CAIRGDRGGYGYTF.

This chain uses TRBV3-1 (or the pseudogene TRBV3-2) with TRBJ2-7, with TRBD1 matching 7 bases. The CDR3 is made up of 14 amino acids. The J segment lost 6 bases and the V segment lost 1 base, leaving 6 bases of the junction unmatched. Germline CDR1 reads LGHDT; CDR2 reads YNNKEL (reference sequence). The CDR3 DNA reads as TGTGCCAGCAGCCAAGGACAGGGAATCGGCGAGCAGTACTTC. Encoded protein: CASSQGQGIGEQYF.

The genes are TRBV14 and TRBJ2-3; no definite D call. CDR1 SGHDN and CDR2 FVKESK come from the germline V gene. This CDR3 has 14 residues. V was clipped by 4 bases and J by 0 bases, with 8 bases between them. The CDR3 loop is CASSPYLSTDTQYF. Written as DNA, the CDR3 is TGTGCCAGCAGCCCCTATTTAAGCACAGATACGCAGTATTTT.

The chain employs TRBV5-6 and TRBJ2-1, with 11 bases identical to TRBD2. V trimming: 4 bases; J trimming: 9 bases; junction bases outside the gene matches: 9. Looked up from germline, CDR1 is SGHDT and CDR2 is YYEEEE. The length of the CDR3 is 15 residues. The chain's CDR3 is CASSPLAGARGEQFF. In nucleotides, the CDR3 is TGTGCCAGCAGCCCACTAGCGGGGGCCCGGGGTGAGCAGTTCTTC.

This chain connects TRBV7-3 to TRBJ2-3; 9 nucleotides align to TRBD2. CDR1 is SGHTA and CDR2 is FQGTGA in the germline V gene. The CDR3 consists of 15 residues. V shed 1 base and J 7 bases; nucleotides not matched to a gene: 6. In DNA form, the CDR3 reads TGTGCCAGCAGCTTAAGCGGGGGGGCTCAGAATACGCAGTATTTT. As protein: CASSLSGGAQNTQYF.

This clone was recorded once. This chain joins TRBV4-3 and TRBJ1-2; no clear D gene. Germline lookup yields CDR1 LGHNA and CDR2 YSLEER. V was trimmed by 0 bases and J by 6 bases, leaving 17 bases between them. The CDR3 is made up of 16 amino acids. The CDR3 here is CASSQEEDEAFDGYTF. CDR3 nucleotides: TGCGCCAGCAGCCAAGAGGAGGACGAGGCCTTTGATGGCTACACCTTC.

This chain joins TRBV5-1 and TRBJ1-1; D is uncertain. Germline CDR1 SGHRS, CDR2 YFSETQ. The V gene lost 1 base and the J gene lost 4 bases, with 17 bases spanning the gap. The CDR3 extends over 16 amino acids. CDR3 coding DNA: TGCGCCAGCAGCTTGTACGCTATGGGCAGACCCACTGAAGCTTTCTTT. Translation gives CASSLYAMGRPTEAFF.

The chain uses TRBV7-9 and TRBJ2-1; TRBD1 is a possible D gene (6 bases). The CDR3 is made up of 15 amino acids. V shed 1 base and J shed 5 bases, with 12 bases lying between them. Germline V gene data show CDR1 as SEHNR and CDR2 as FQNEAQ (reference sequence). The CDR3 bases are TGTGCCAGCAGCTTAGTATCACAGGGACACAATGAGCAGTTCTTC. It yields the protein CASSLVSQGHNEQFF.

V usage is TRBV29-1 and J usage is TRBJ2-1; TRBD2 agrees at 10 bases. V gave up 3 bases and J gave up 5 bases; unmatched junction bases: 7. Germline V gene sequence: CDR1 SQVTM, CDR2 ANQGSEA. The CDR3 length is 15 residues. The CDR3 sequence is CSVDPSGGGDNEQFF. CDR3 sequence (DNA): TGCAGCGTTGATCCTAGCGGGGGCGGGGACAATGAGCAGTTCTTC.

The V and J genes are TRBV7-9 and TRBJ1-5; 7 bases line up with TRBD1. Trimming at V came to 5 bases and at J to 1 base, leaving 5 bases not matched to a gene. Germline CDR1 and CDR2: SEHNR and FQNEAQ (reference sequence). This CDR3 has 15 amino acids. The CDR3 region has the DNA TGTGCCAGCAGCGCCGGGACAGTCAGCAATCAGCCCCAGCATTTT. It yields the protein CASSAGTVSNQPQHF.

This clone was seen more than once but under ten times. The V call is TRBV5-1, the J call TRBJ2-7; 11 bases are a match to TRBD1. The CDR3 sequence is 15 residues long. Trimming took 6 bases from V and 5 from J; bases not matched to a gene: 10. Germline-derived CDR1 and CDR2 are SGHRS and YFSETQ. The DNA for the CDR3 is TGCGCCAGCAACAAAAGGGACAGGGGGGTCCACGAGCAGTACTTC. Its protein product is CASNKRDRGVHEQYF.

This clone was counted between two and nine times. The CDR3 is CASSPAGAGGDSPLHF. In DNA, the CDR3 is TGTGCCAGCTCACCGGCCGGGGCAGGGGGAGATTCACCCCTCCACTTT. The gene calls are TRBV18 and TRBJ1-6, with 7 nucleotides matching TRBD1. The V gene end was trimmed by 3 bases and the J gene end by 8 bases; junction bases not matched to a gene: 10. The CDR3 runs to 16 residues. The germline CDR1 and CDR2 sequences are KGHSH and LQKENI. Complete variable domain (other parts from reference TRBV18 and TRBJ1-6): NAGVMQNPRHLVRRRGQEARLRCSPMKGHSHVYWYRQLPEEGLKFMVYLQKENIIDESGMPKERFSAEFPKEGPSILRIQQVVRGDSAAYFCASSPAGAGGDSPLHFGNGTRLTVT.

The V gene is TRBV30, the J gene TRBJ1-4; D unclear. The CDR3 covers 13 residues. From germline, CDR1 is GTSNPN and CDR2 SVGIG (reference sequence). V was pared by 7 bases and J by 7 bases, with 16 bases between. The CDR3: CASEEGTVEKLFF. As DNA, the CDR3 is TGTGCCTCCGAGGAGGGTACGGTTGAAAAACTGTTTTTT.

The V call is TRBV7-9, the J call TRBJ1-1, with TRBD1 matching over 10 bases. Germline trimming cut 6 bases from V and 7 bases from J; bases unmatched to any gene: 8. The CDR3 is 14 amino acids. Germline V lookup: CDR1 SEHNR, CDR2 FQNEAQ (reference sequence). The CDR3 sequence: CASRRGQGRDEAFF. CDR3 nucleotide sequence: TGTGCCAGCAGACGGGGACAGGGGCGGGATGAAGCTTTCTTT. The variable domain in full, with the rest retrieved from reference TRBV7-9 and TRBJ1-1, is DTGVSQNPRHKITKRGQNVTFRCDPISEHNRLYWYRQTLGQGPEFLTYFQNEAQLEKSRLLSDRFSAERPKGSFSTLEIQRTEQGDSAMYLCASRRGQGRDEAFFGQGTRLTVV.

The CDR3 here is CASSLAARGYIDTQYF. As DNA, the CDR3 is TGTGCCAGCAGCTTGGCCGCCAGGGGCTACATAGATACGCAGTATTTT. The V and J genes are TRBV5-8 and TRBJ2-3, with D perhaps matching TRBD1 (6 bases). Germline values: CDR1 SGHTS, CDR2 YDEGEE. V lost 0 bases, J lost 5 bases, and 16 bases lay in between. The CDR3 is made up of 16 amino acids.

The chain carries TRBV5-1 and TRBJ2-1; 8 bases are shared with TRBD2. With 7 bases clipped from V and 4 bases from J, the junction kept 4 bases outside the gene matches. CDR1 SGHRS and CDR2 YFSETQ come from the germline V gene. The CDR3 extends over 13 amino acids. The CDR3 here is CASGGGLYNEQFF. Here the CDR3 DNA reads TGCGCCAGCGGCGGGGGGTTGTACAATGAGCAGTTCTTC.